This passage covers 17 T cell receptor beta chains from one sample sequenced in a study of blood T cell repertoires in COVID-19. The table came from immunoSEQ multiplex PCR; TCRdb's copy has only in-frame clones and leaves some out. The sample has a few hundred thousand clones, under 85% seen once. The sequenced sample was peripheral blood. The receptors come from a man aged 25 to 40 who had recovered from COVID-19.

In its sample, this clone was seen a few times. Other nucleotide sequences from this sample produce the same CDR3. V is TRBV27 and J is TRBJ2-5; 12 bases match TRBD2. Losses at the gene ends were 6 bases for V and 1 base for J; bases not matched to a gene: 3. This CDR3 contains 15 residues. Germline-derived CDR1 and CDR2 are MNHEY and SMNVEV (reference sequence). The CDR3 DNA is TGTGCCAGCAGGACGACTAGCGGGGGCCAAGAGACCCAGTACTTC. This sequence encodes CASRTTSGGQETQYF.

J is TRBJ2-3 and V is TRBV9, with 8 bases fitting TRBD2. The CDR3 runs 17 residues. Germline V gene sequence: CDR1 SGDLS, CDR2 YYNGEE. The V segment lost 2 bases and the J segment 2 bases; nucleotides outside the gene matches: 10. DNA for the CDR3: TGTGCCAGCAGCGTGACTTCTTCGGGGGGGTACACAGATACGCAGTATTTT. It specifies CASSVTSSGGYTDTQYF.

This clone came up once. This sequence joins TRBV6-1 and TRBJ1-2; 7 bases align to TRBD1. The CDR3 spans 14 residues. Germline CDR1 reads MNHNS; CDR2 reads SASEGT. V was clipped by 2 bases and J by 4 bases; unmatched bases: 4. The CDR3 region is CASSELGTAYGYTF. CDR3 in DNA: TGTGCCAGCAGTGAACTTGGGACAGCCTATGGCTACACCTTC.

The rearrangement links TRBV25-1 to TRBJ1-3; D gene ambiguous. CDR1 is MGHDK and CDR2 is SYGVNS in the germline V gene. This CDR3 contains 16 residues. The V gene lost 6 bases and the J gene lost 0 bases, with 15 bases spanning the gap. The CDR3 here is CASREGGQLSGNTIYF. CDR3 coding DNA: TGTGCCAGCAGGGAAGGAGGGCAGCTCTCTGGAAACACCATATATTTT. Based on the CDR3 plus reference TRBV25-1 and TRBJ1-3, the full variable domain is EADIYQTPRYLVIGTGKKITLECSQTMGHDKMYWYQQDPGMELHLIHYSYGVNSTEKGDLSSESTVSRIRTEHFPLTLESARPSHTSQYLCASREGGQLSGNTIYFGEGSWLTVV.

The gene calls are TRBV6-6 and TRBJ2-7, with TRBD2 matching over 11 bases. V lost 5 bases to trimming and J lost 5 bases; unmatched junction nucleotides: 11. Germline CDR1 MNHNY, CDR2 SVGAGI (reference sequence). The CDR3 loop spans 16 amino acids. The CDR3 coding sequence is TGTGCCAGCAGTACTTCTAGGGTAGCGGGGGGGCACGAGCAGTACTTC. Its protein is CASSTSRVAGGHEQYF.

The gene calls are TRBV29-1 and TRBJ1-1; D remains ambiguous. The CDR3 sequence is 12 residues long. Germline lookup yields CDR1 SQVTM and CDR2 ANQGSEA. V was shortened by 4 bases and J by 1 base, with 7 bases between the two germline ends. The CDR3 loop is CSVVTENTEAFF. The CDR3, as DNA: TGCAGCGTTGTAACAGAGAACACTGAAGCTTTCTTT.

The rearrangement links TRBV19 to TRBJ2-7, with D perhaps matching TRBD1 (5 bases). Per the germline V gene, CDR1 is LNHDA and CDR2 is SQIVND (reference sequence). Between the trimmed V and J ends, which lost 6 bases and 5 bases, there was a span of 17 bases. This CDR3 spans 14 amino acids. CDR3 protein: CASSLVSTGHEQYF. The CDR3 nucleotides are TGTGCCAGTAGCCTTGTCTCCACAGGTCACGAGCAGTACTTC.

The chain has TRBV5-8 and TRBJ1-5; a possible D gene is TRBD1 (6 bases). V gave up 0 bases and J gave up 7 bases, with 17 bases separating them. This CDR3 spans 16 amino acids. Germline V gives CDR1 SGHTS, CDR2 YDEGEE. The CDR3 DNA reads TGTGCCAGCAGCTTGGGGGGGCTCGGAGGTTACCAGCCCCAGCATTTT. Amino acid sequence: CASSLGGLGGYQPQHF.

This clone appeared a single time. The same CDR3 also results from other DNA sequences found in this sample. This chain connects TRBV5-1 to TRBJ2-1; a weak D match, TRBD1 (5 bases). V gave up 4 bases and J gave up 0 bases, with 11 bases separating them. There are 15 residues in the CDR3. CDR1 is SGHRS and CDR2 is YFSETQ in the germline V gene. The CDR3 DNA sequence: TGCGCCAGCAGCCCCGGACAAAGCTCCTACAATGAGCAGTTCTTC. This sequence encodes CASSPGQSSYNEQFF.

The V call is TRBV6-1, the J call TRBJ2-1; D might be TRBD2 (5 bases). Germline CDR1 and CDR2: MNHNS and SASEGT. Trimming stripped 4 bases from V and 0 bases from J, with 13 bases between. This CDR3 is 16 amino acids long. Here the CDR3 reads CASSALPGGSYNEQFF. CDR3 sequence (DNA): TGTGCCAGCAGTGCACTCCCAGGAGGCTCCTACAATGAGCAGTTCTTC.

The rearrangement uses TRBV30 and TRBJ1-1; D is perhaps TRBD1 (6 bases). Germline loops: CDR1 GTSNPN, CDR2 SVGIG (reference sequence). V was pared by 8 bases and J by 1 base, with 14 bases between. The CDR3 length is 13 residues. The CDR3 DNA sequence: TGTGCCCCTCCCAGGGGACCGAACACTGAAGCTTTCTTT. Amino acids: CAPPRGPNTEAFF.

Only one count was recorded for this clone. This chain joins TRBV4-2 and TRBJ2-5, with TRBD2 matching 11 bases. V lost 0 bases to trimming and J lost 7 bases; unmatched junction nucleotides: 16. This CDR3 contains 19 residues. Per the germline V gene, CDR1 is LGHNA and CDR2 is YNFKEQ. CDR3 in DNA: TGTGCCAGCAGCCAAGAAGCGGTATCTAGCGGGGGGCCCCGCGGGACCCAGTACTTC. Translating gives CASSQEAVSSGGPRGTQYF.

The chain couples TRBV5-8 to TRBJ2-7; weak D call: TRBD1 (6 bases). Trimming left V 5 bases short and J 6 bases short, with 18 bases between. The CDR3 spans 14 residues. CDR1 is SGHTS, CDR2 YDEGEE, per germline. The CDR3 region is CASSPDRLRGEQYF. The CDR3 DNA reads as TGTGCCAGCAGTCCCGACAGGTTACGGGGCGAGCAGTACTTC.

This clone has a single count. This rearrangement joins TRBV6-5 to TRBJ2-5; 8 bases line up with TRBD1. The CDR3 loop spans 15 amino acids. V shed 6 bases and J 2 bases; nucleotides not matched to a gene: 8. Germline assignment: CDR1 MNHEY and CDR2 SVGAGI. This CDR3 reads CASRHPRQGQETQYF. The CDR3 coding sequence is TGTGCCAGCAGACACCCGAGACAGGGGCAAGAGACCCAGTACTTC.

The chain employs TRBV5-1 and TRBJ1-1; TRBD1 matches 12 bases. Germline CDR1 and CDR2: SGHRS and YFSETQ. The CDR3 is made up of 18 amino acids. V shed 1 base, J shed 4 bases, and the junction held 11 bases outside the gene matches. CDR3 sequence (DNA): TGCGCCAGCAGCTTGCAAACCGGGACAGGGGGCGATGGCACTGAAGCTTTCTTT. This encodes CASSLQTGTGGDGTEAFF.

The CDR3 loop is CAISQRDTEAFF. CDR3 in DNA: TGTGCCATCAGCCAGAGGGACACTGAAGCTTTCTTT. The chain employs TRBV10-3 and TRBJ1-1; D gene uncertain. CDR1 and CDR2 (germline): ENHRY, SYGVKD. Trimming pared 6 bases from V and 3 bases from J, leaving 8 bases between. This CDR3 spans 12 amino acids.

Points on this clone: The same CDR3 arises from other DNA sequences in this sample as well. The chain employs TRBV12-3 or TRBV12-4 and TRBJ1-1; possible D gene TRBD1, 5 bases. V lost 3 bases, J lost 5 bases, and 10 bases lay in between. This CDR3 spans 13 amino acids. The CDR3 protein is CASSLGGGTEAFF. The CDR3 region has the DNA TGTGCCAGCAGTTTGGGGGGAGGAACTGAAGCTTTCTTT.